A single sample is the source of the 15 T cell receptor beta chains below, sequenced in a study of blood T cell repertoires in COVID-19. Profiling relied on immunoSEQ multiplex PCR, and the TCRdb table lists in-frame clones only, not all of them. This sample yields around 80,000 clones, of which around nine tenths are seen a single time; around 5% belongs to the top ten. The sequencing sample was made of peripheral blood. The receptors derive from a woman over 75 with acute or convalescent COVID-19.

The chain uses TRBV12-3 or TRBV12-4 and TRBJ1-6; 8 positions match TRBD1. CDR3 length: 13 residues. V gave up 5 bases and J gave up 7 bases; unmatched junction bases: 1. The CDR3 nucleotides are TGTGCCAGCAGTGGGACAGGAAATTCACCCCTCCACTTT. As protein: CASSGTGNSPLHF.

The V and J genes are TRBV2 and TRBJ2-1; 7 bases fit TRBD1. The CDR3 is 14 residues long. Trimming removed 4 bases from V and 5 bases from J; junction bases left unmatched: 5. Per the germline V gene, CDR1 is SNHLY and CDR2 is FYNNEI. CDR3 sequence (DNA): TGTGCCAGCAGTGGGGTTAGGGGGCACAATGAGCAGTTCTTC. Protein: CASSGVRGHNEQFF.

This sequence joins TRBV5-1 and TRBJ2-1; 8 bases are a match to TRBD2. The CDR3 runs to 14 residues. Losses at the gene ends were 0 bases for V and 9 bases for J; bases not matched to a gene: 5. The germline V gene encodes CDR1 SGHRS and CDR2 YFSETQ. The CDR3 DNA follows: TGCGCCAGCAGCTTGGAAACAAGCGGGGGTGAGCAGTTCTTC. Residues: CASSLETSGGEQFF.

The chain couples TRBV7-2 to TRBJ2-3; D is perhaps TRBD2 (5 bases). CDR1 and CDR2 from the germline V gene are SGHTA and FQGNSA. CDR3 size: 14 residues. V was trimmed by 3 bases and J by 2 bases, leaving 9 bases between them. In DNA form, the CDR3 reads TGTGCCAGCAGCTTTGGGAGATTCACAGATACGCAGTATTTT. Translation gives CASSFGRFTDTQYF. Based on the CDR3 plus reference TRBV7-2 and TRBJ2-3, the full variable domain is GAGVSQSPSNKVTEKGKDVELRCDPISGHTALYWYRQSLGQGLEFLIYFQGNSAPDKSGLPSDRFSAERTGGSVSTLTIQRTQQEDSAVYLCASSFGRFTDTQYFGPGTRLTVL.

The chain links TRBV12-3 or TRBV12-4 to TRBJ1-1, with D perhaps TRBD1 (6 bases). The CDR3 sequence is 13 residues long. V was clipped by 7 bases and J by 10 bases, with 19 bases between them. The chain's CDR3 is CASTPTEGGVAFF. Written as DNA, the CDR3 is TGTGCCAGCACCCCCACCGAGGGGGGGGTAGCTTTCTTT.

The chain is built from TRBV19 and TRBJ2-5; 13 nucleotides match TRBD2. V lost 9 bases and J lost 5; bases outside the gene matches: 12. CDR1 LNHDA and CDR2 SQIVND come from the germline V gene (reference sequence). CDR3 length equals 16 residues. CDR3 in DNA: TGTGCCAGCTCTCCGGGACTAGCGGGACCCGGGGAGACCCAGTACTTC. This gives the protein CASSPGLAGPGETQYF.

This rearrangement joins TRBV16 to TRBJ1-2, with D perhaps TRBD1 (5 bases). This CDR3 spans 14 amino acids. Trimming stripped 5 bases from V and 10 bases from J, with 20 bases between. Germline V gives CDR1 KGHSY, CDR2 FQNENV. The CDR3 DNA is TGTGCCAGCAGCGCACAGGACCCAAAGAAGGACTACACCTTC. It codes for CASSAQDPKKDYTF.

This clone was picked up one time. The rearrangement uses TRBV5-6 and TRBJ2-3; 10 positions agree with TRBD2. Trimming removed 3 bases from V and 6 bases from J; junction bases left unmatched: 7. The CDR3 totals 15 residues. Germline V gene sequence: CDR1 SGHDT, CDR2 YYEEEE. The CDR3 nucleotides are TGTGCCAGCAGCTCGTCGACTAGCGGGTGGGATACGCAGTATTTT. It is translated as CASSSSTSGWDTQYF.

V and J are TRBV6-4 and TRBJ2-2, with D possibly TRBD1 on 5 matching bases. The CDR3 consists of 13 residues. Germline lookup yields CDR1 MRHNA and CDR2 SNTAGT. The ends were cut back, 4 bases at V and 6 bases at J, with 9 bases in the middle. Written as DNA, the CDR3 is TGTGCCAGCAGTGTTGGGGCCCCCGGGGAGCTGTTTTTT. This codes for CASSVGAPGELFF.

J is TRBJ2-1 and V is TRBV23-1; 9 positions match TRBD2. TRBV23-1 is recorded as an ORF, its role being uncertain. The CDR3 consists of 20 residues. J was trimmed by 0 bases and V by 3 bases; bases with no gene match: 15. CDR3 loop: CASSHLTSGLTSFSYNEQFF. Written as DNA, the CDR3 is TGCGCCAGCAGTCATCTAACTAGCGGGTTAACCTCGTTCTCCTACAATGAGCAGTTCTTC.

The table lists this clone with a count of one. This chain joins TRBV7-2 and TRBJ2-2; TRBD2 matches 11 bases. CDR3 size: 17 residues. The germline V gene has CDR1 SGHTA and CDR2 FQGNSA. Germline trimming cut 2 bases from V and 5 bases from J; bases unmatched to any gene: 7. CDR3 DNA sequence: TGTGCCAGCAGCTTAAATCTAGCGGGAGGATGGACCGGGGAGCTGTTTTTT. Its translation: CASSLNLAGGWTGELFF.

The rearrangement joins TRBV7-9 to TRBJ2-2, with 9 bases matching TRBD2. The CDR3 is 17 amino acids. V lost 5 bases and J lost 5; bases outside the gene matches: 12. Germline lookup yields CDR1 SEHNR and CDR2 FQNEAQ (reference sequence). CDR3 nucleotide sequence: TGTGCCAGCAGCGGGGGCCCGGGACTAGCAATGACCGGGGAGCTGTTTTTT. Its translation: CASSGGPGLAMTGELFF.

The rearrangement links TRBV6-6 to TRBJ2-4; 9 nucleotides align to TRBD1. The CDR3 length is 14 residues. V was pared by 6 bases and J by 3 bases, with 3 bases of the junction left unmatched. The V gene's germline CDR1 is MNHNY and CDR2 SVGAGI (reference sequence). The CDR3 DNA sequence: TGTGCCAGCAGCCTGACAGGGGGCAAAAACATTCAGTACTTC. Amino acids: CASSLTGGKNIQYF.

The V gene is TRBV18, the J gene TRBJ2-1, with D tentatively TRBD1 (6 bases). CDR1 and CDR2 (germline): KGHSH, LQKENI. The CDR3 is 15 residues long. Trimming removed 0 bases at V and 9 bases at J, with 15 bases between. CDR3 loop: CASSPPTLRGGEQFF. The CDR3 region has the DNA TGTGCCAGCTCACCACCGACCTTAAGAGGGGGTGAGCAGTTCTTC.

CDR3 sequence: CASSLSGRGGYTF. CDR3 nucleotide sequence: TGTGCCAGCAGCTTATCGGGGAGGGGTGGCTACACCTTC. This chain joins TRBV5-5 and TRBJ1-2; tentative D call: TRBD1 (5 bases). The V end lost 2 bases, the J end lost 7 bases, and 12 bases lay between the germline ends. There are 13 residues in the CDR3. Germline values: CDR1 SGHKS, CDR2 YYEKEE (reference sequence).